Listed below are T cell receptor beta chains from one sample, sequenced in a study of chronic HIV infection and antiretroviral therapy. MiXCR, applied by TCRdb to the 5' RACE reads, yields one record per CDR3 protein. This table has roughly 48,000 distinct CDR3 sequences, approximately 19% appearing once. Sequencing used peripheral blood. The receptors originated from an adult who had HIV and had not received antiretroviral therapy, or was an uninfected healthy control (not recorded which). Both conserved end residues are part of each CDR3. Each record gives: D gene, J gene, clone size, V gene, CDR3 DNA, CDR3 protein. The D gene is left open where the match is weak. Clone size is stated in some rows and not others, as once, few, many or a class when expanded.

TRBD1	TRBJ1-4	few	TRBV6-6	TGTGCCAGCAGTTATCCCGACAGGGGAGATGAAAAACTGTTTTTT	CASSYPDRGDEKLFF
NA	TRBJ1-5	NA	TRBV19	TGTGCCAGTAGTCCGTTCGGGCAGGGCAATCAGCCCCAGCATTTT	CASSPFGQGNQPQHF
TRBD1	TRBJ2-7	few	TRBV28	TGTGCCAGCAGTACGACAGGGGGGCACTCCTACGAGCAGTACTTC	CASSTTGGHSYEQYF
TRBD1	TRBJ2-1	few	TRBV28	TGTGCCAGCAGTTTATGGGTCAGGGGGTCCTACAATGAGCAGTTCTTC	CASSLWVRGSYNEQFF
NA	TRBJ1-1	many	TRBV24-1	TGTGCCACCAGGGGTCAGGGGGAAGCTTTCTTT	CATRGQGEAFF
TRBD1	TRBJ1-6	NA	TRBV7-6	TGTGCCAGCAGCTCGGACAGGGGGCTCGGGTCACCCCTCCACTTT	CASSSDRGLGSPLHF
TRBD1	TRBJ2-7	NA	TRBV10-1	TGCGCCAGCAGTGACTCCTCGCATCCGGGACAGTCCGCCTACGAGCAGTACTTC	CASSDSSHPGQSAYEQYF
NA	TRBJ2-3	many	TRBV20-1	TGCAGTGCTAGAGACGGTACTTCGGGGTACGGGGGCACAGATACGCAGTATTTT	CSARDGTSGYGGTDTQYF
NA	TRBJ2-1	NA	TRBV9	TGTGCCAGCAGCGTAGACACTAGCTGGTCCTACAATGAGCAGTTCTTC	CASSVDTSWSYNEQFF
NA	TRBJ2-1	NA	TRBV27	TGTGCCAGCAGTTTAGTCGACCGACAGGAGCAGTTCTTC	CASSLVDRQEQFF
TRBD1	TRBJ2-1	NA	TRBV29-1	TGCAGCGATCGGACAGGGGGAGAAGGATACAATGAGCAGTTCTTC	CSDRTGGEGYNEQFF
TRBD2	TRBJ2-7	NA	TRBV7-9	TGTGCCAGCAGTCCACCCACTAGCGGGGCCCCCTACGAGCAGTACTTC	CASSPPTSGAPYEQYF
TRBD2	TRBJ2-1	NA	TRBV7-2	TGTGCCAGCAGCTTAGAAGCGGGGGCGCGGTACAATGAGCAGTTCTTC	CASSLEAGARYNEQFF
NA	TRBJ2-3	few	TRBV10-3	TGTGCCATCAGTCCGGCCGTAACAGATACGCAGTATTTT	CAISPAVTDTQYF
NA	TRBJ2-7	NA	TRBV7-3	TGTGCCAGCAGCTTCGGGAGCTCCTACGAGCAGTACTTC	CASSFGSSYEQYF
NA	TRBJ1-2	few	TRBV24-1	TGTGCCACCAGTGATTTGTGGACGGCCGGCTACACCTTC	CATSDLWTAGYTF
NA	TRBJ2-1	few	TRBV5-1	TGCGCCAGCAGCTTGGGGCGGTACTCCTACAATGAGCAGTTCTTC	CASSLGRYSYNEQFF
NA	TRBJ2-7	NA	TRBV29-1	TGCAGCGTTGTGAAGGAAAGATACTCCTACGAGCAGTACTTC	CSVVKERYSYEQYF
TRBD2	TRBJ2-1	NA	TRBV5-1	TGCGCCAGCAGCTTGAGTCCGGGAGGATACAATGAGCAGTTCTTC	CASSLSPGGYNEQFF
TRBD2	TRBJ2-1	NA	TRBV9	TGTGCCAGCAATCTAGCGGGAGTAACCTACAATGAGCAGTTCTTC	CASNLAGVTYNEQFF
NA	TRBJ2-3	many	TRBV4-1	TGCGCCAGCAGCCAAGAGGCGGCGGCTAGCACAGATACGCAGTATTTT	CASSQEAAASTDTQYF